Listed below are T cell receptor beta chains from one sample, sequenced in a study of blood T cell repertoires in COVID-19. TCRdb keeps only in-frame clones here, not all; method: immunoSEQ multiplex PCR. The sample has 100,000 to 150,000 clones, about four fifths seen once; the top ten hold 17%. The sequenced sample was peripheral blood. The receptors originated from a man aged 30 to 45 with COVID-19, enrolled during active disease. Each CDR3 is given with its conserved first and last residue. D genes are given only for firm matches. Size is stated for part of the rows, as once, few or many counts, or as a class when the clone is expanded.

J | V | D | size | CDR3 | DNA
TRBJ2-2 | TRBV6-4 | TRBD2 | NA | CASSGEGAGGPCGELFF | TGTGCCAGCAGTGGAGAGGGAGCGGGAGGGCCGTGCGGGGAGCTGTTTTTT
TRBJ2-1 | TRBV28 | TRBD2 | few | CASSSRLAGGVEQFF | TGTGCCAGCAGTTCCAGACTAGCGGGAGGGGTTGAGCAGTTCTTC
TRBJ2-1 | TRBV6-5 | NA | NA | CASAGSSYNEQFF | TGTGCCAGCGCAGGTAGCTCCTACAATGAGCAGTTCTTC
TRBJ1-6 | TRBV5-5 | NA | NA | CASSLSNSFNSPLHF | TGTGCCAGCAGCTTGAGTAACAGTTTCAATTCACCCCTCCACTTT
TRBJ2-1 | TRBV24-1 | TRBD2 | NA | CATRSTSGGRYNEQFF | TGTGCCACCAGATCGACTAGCGGGGGGAGGTACAATGAGCAGTTCTTC
TRBJ1-2 | TRBV10-3 | NA | NA | CAISRDTNYGYTF | TGTGCCATCAGCAGGGATACTAACTATGGCTACACCTTC
TRBJ2-5 | TRBV9 | TRBD2 | NA | CASSPGTRGQETQYF | TGTGCCAGCAGCCCCGGGACTAGAGGGCAAGAGACCCAGTACTTC
TRBJ2-5 | TRBV11-3 | NA | few | CASSLGGTEGETQYF | TGTGCCAGCAGCTTAGGGGGGACGGAGGGTGAGACCCAGTACTTC
TRBJ2-1 | TRBV27 | NA | NA | CASTFTTGAGNEQFF | TGTGCCAGCACCTTTACAACGGGAGCCGGCAATGAGCAGTTCTTC
TRBJ2-5 | TRBV27 | TRBD1 | NA | CASSGLGTGEVQETQYF | TGTGCCAGCAGTGGTTTGGGGACAGGGGAAGTTCAAGAGACCCAGTACTTC
TRBJ1-1 | TRBV3-1/TRBV3-2 | TRBD1 | NA | CASSQESWTGADTEAFF | TGTGCCAGCAGCCAAGAATCGTGGACAGGGGCGGACACTGAAGCTTTCTTT
TRBJ2-7 | TRBV6-5 | TRBD2 | NA | CASTSGTTYEQYF | TGTGCCAGCACTTCCGGGACTACCTACGAGCAGTACTTC
TRBJ1-3 | TRBV7-2 | NA | NA | CASSLSNDRKAGNTIYF | TGTGCCAGCAGCTTGAGCAACGACAGGAAGGCTGGAAACACCATATATTTT
TRBJ1-2 | TRBV5-1 | NA | NA | CASSLGEYGYTF | TGCGCCAGCAGCTTGGGGGAGTATGGCTACACCTTC
TRBJ2-1 | TRBV28 | NA | NA | CASSFRGGAGNEQFF | TGTGCCAGCAGTTTCAGGGGAGGGGCGGGCAATGAGCAGTTCTTC
TRBJ2-6 | TRBV4-1 | NA | NA | CASSQDFGSSGANVLTF | TGCGCCAGCAGCCAAGACTTTGGGAGCTCTGGGGCCAACGTCCTGACTTTC
TRBJ2-5 | TRBV3-1/TRBV3-2 | NA | NA | CASSPKCQETQYF | TGTGCCAGCAGCCCCAAATGCCAAGAGACCCAGTACTTC
TRBJ2-1 | TRBV28 | NA | NA | CASSLVADSNNEQFF | TGTGCCAGCAGTTTAGTGGCGGACTCCAACAATGAGCAGTTCTTC
TRBJ2-7 | TRBV10-1 | TRBD2 | NA | CASSESLAGAEQYF | TGCGCCAGCAGTGAGAGTCTAGCGGGAGCCGAGCAGTACTTC
TRBJ1-1 | TRBV11-2 | TRBD1 | few | CASSLDGQGGAFF | TGTGCCAGCAGCTTAGACGGACAGGGTGGAGCTTTCTTT
TRBJ2-1 | TRBV5-1 | NA | NA | CASSFPPSLALSSYNEQFF | TGCGCCAGCAGCTTCCCTCCCTCACTAGCCCTCAGCTCCTACAATGAGCAGTTCTTC
TRBJ2-1 | TRBV21-1 | NA | NA | CASSRVGLAGGFSYNEQFF | TGTGCCAGCAGCAGAGTAGGGCTAGCGGGGGGGTTCTCCTACAATGAGCAGTTCTTC
TRBJ2-7 | TRBV15 | NA | few | CATSRDRGGSYEQYF | TGTGCCACCAGCAGAGATCGTGGCGGGTCCTACGAGCAGTACTTC
TRBJ1-2 | TRBV28 | TRBD1 | NA | CASGTGAVNYGYTF | TGTGCCAGCGGAACAGGGGCGGTTAACTATGGCTACACCTTC
TRBJ1-1 | TRBV21-1 | NA | NA | CASSYDQGTTEAFF | TGTGCCAGCAGCTACGACCAGGGGACCACTGAAGCTTTCTTT
TRBJ2-3 | TRBV21-1 | NA | NA | CASIGGSAFGTDTQYF | TGTGCCAGCATCGGCGGGAGCGCTTTCGGGACAGATACGCAGTATTTT
TRBJ2-2 | TRBV11-3 | NA | once | CASSLGAGYYTGELFF | TGTGCCAGCAGCTTAGGGGCCGGATATTACACCGGGGAGCTGTTTTTT
TRBJ1-4 | TRBV30 | NA | NA | CAWSGGLGEKLFF | TGTGCCTGGAGTGGAGGGTTAGGTGAAAAACTGTTTTTT
TRBJ1-4 | TRBV7-9 | NA | NA | CASSARGAPNEKLFF | TGTGCCAGCAGTGCCCGGGGGGCTCCTAATGAAAAACTGTTTTTT
TRBJ2-7 | TRBV30 | NA | many | CAWEHLREQYF | TGTGCCTGGGAGCATCTACGGGAGCAGTACTTC
TRBJ1-5 | TRBV28 | NA | NA | CASSFDFSQPQHF | TGTGCCAGCAGTTTTGATTTTAGTCAGCCCCAGCATTTT
TRBJ2-3 | TRBV6-1 | NA | NA | CASSEGVAGSTDTQYF | TGTGCCAGCAGTGAAGGGGTCGCGGGAAGCACAGATACGCAGTATTTT
TRBJ2-1 | TRBV4-3 | NA | NA | CASSQDWRDNEQFF | TGCGCCAGCAGCCAAGATTGGCGGGACAATGAGCAGTTCTTC
TRBJ2-1 | TRBV27 | NA | NA | CASSSPGLGNEQFF | TGTGCCAGCAGTTCCCCAGGTCTTGGCAATGAGCAGTTCTTC
TRBJ1-6 | TRBV30 | NA | NA | CAWGNRDPYNSPLHF | TGTGCCTGGGGTAACAGAGACCCCTATAATTCACCCCTCCACTTT
TRBJ2-1 | TRBV29-1 | TRBD1 | NA | CSVLGTVKNNEQFF | TGCAGCGTGTTAGGGACAGTGAAGAACAATGAGCAGTTCTTC
TRBJ1-1 | TRBV6-5 | TRBD1 | NA | CASSYRGQGTEAFF | TGTGCCAGCAGTTACAGGGGGCAGGGCACTGAAGCTTTCTTT
TRBJ2-6 | TRBV7-5 | NA | NA | CVRSLAAAGDPCSGANVLTF | TGTGTCAGAAGCTTAGCGGCAGCAGGGGACCCGTGCTCTGGGGCCAACGTCCTGACTTTC
TRBJ2-5 | TRBV27 | NA | NA | CASSFLGGVQETQYF | TGTGCCAGCAGTTTCTTAGGAGGGGTACAAGAGACCCAGTACTTC
TRBJ1-5 | TRBV24-1 | TRBD1 | NA | CATSEGTGLNQPQHF | TGTGCCACCAGTGAAGGGACAGGGCTAAATCAGCCCCAGCATTTT
TRBJ2-1 | TRBV5-1 | TRBD2 | NA | CASSLRYSGSSYNEQFF | TGCGCCAGCAGCCTGAGGTATAGCGGGAGCTCCTACAATGAGCAGTTCTTC
TRBJ2-4 | TRBV4-1 | TRBD2 | NA | CASSQVTIRGEGAKNIQYF | TGCGCCAGCAGCCAAGTGACCATTCGGGGGGAGGGGGCCAAAAACATTCAGTACTTC
TRBJ1-5 | TRBV6-5 | NA | once | CASGQNNQPQHF | TGTGCCAGCGGACAGAACAATCAGCCCCAGCATTTT
TRBJ1-2 | TRBV7-2 | NA | NA | CASSYTPLGYTF | TGTGCCAGCAGCTACACCCCCCTTGGCTACACCTTC
TRBJ1-3 | TRBV4-1 | NA | NA | CASSRVKGGLSGNTIYF | TGCGCCAGCAGCCGAGTGAAGGGGGGGCTCTCCGGAAACACCATATATTTT
TRBJ2-5 | TRBV10-3 | TRBD2 | NA | CAISEDLAGGKETQYF | TGTGCCATCAGTGAAGATCTAGCGGGGGGGAAGGAGACCCAGTACTTC
TRBJ2-2 | TRBV7-9 | NA | NA | CASSLDSTSNTGELFF | TGTGCCAGCAGCTTAGACAGTACCTCGAACACCGGGGAGCTGTTTTTT
TRBJ2-3 | TRBV28 | NA | NA | CASRSGVSTDTQYF | TGTGCCAGCAGATCCGGGGTTAGCACAGATACGCAGTATTTT
TRBJ2-2 | TRBV15 | NA | NA | CATSRDAGVNTGELFF | TGTGCCACCAGCAGAGATGCAGGGGTTAACACCGGGGAGCTGTTTTTT
TRBJ2-7 | TRBV6-5 | NA | NA | CASSRGYEQYF | TGTGCCAGCAGTCGGGGTTACGAGCAGTACTTC
TRBJ1-5 | TRBV2 | TRBD1 | once | CASRGTDHSNQPQHF | TGTGCCAGCAGGGGGACAGATCATAGCAATCAGCCCCAGCATTTT
TRBJ2-3 | TRBV6-6 | NA | NA | CASSRPAGPSDTQYF | TGTGCCAGCTCCCGACCAGCAGGGCCATCAGATACGCAGTATTTT
TRBJ1-5 | TRBV27 | NA | NA | CASSLRGSLSNQPQHF | TGTGCCAGCAGTTTAAGGGGCAGCCTTAGCAATCAGCCCCAGCATTTT
TRBJ1-1 | TRBV6-4 | TRBD1 | NA | CASSLDTGTGWLLGTEAFF | TGTGCCAGCTCTCTTGATACCGGGACAGGGTGGTTGTTGGGCACTGAAGCTTTCTTT
TRBJ2-2 | TRBV19 | TRBD2 | NA | CASSPLAGGSTGELFF | TGTGCCAGTAGTCCCTTAGCGGGAGGGTCCACCGGGGAGCTGTTTTTT
TRBJ1-6 | TRBV6-1 | TRBD1 | NA | CASSEGTDYSPLHF | TGTGCCAGCAGTGAGGGGACAGACTATTCACCCCTCCACTTT